This T cell receptor beta chain was sequenced in a study of blood T cells in healthy people across ages. Of note for this clonotype: The antigen is not known.

It was with a sample-barcoded 5' primer and a J-beta primer mix that a second PCR of roughly 7 to 12 cycles was run. Using its own MiXCR run on the 5' RACE reads, TCRdb lists one record per CDR3 protein. The sample contains almost 1 million distinct CDR3 sequences, roughly 51% of which appear only once. There are 14 residues in the CDR3. V was cut by 1 base and J by 4 bases, with 11 bases left in between. Germline V gene sequence: CDR1 SGHDN, CDR2 FVKESK. Broader study findings: What prevented conclusive comparison of naive and antigen-experienced cells was that PBMCs were unsorted.

This sequence originates from an older woman in good health. This sequence joins TRBV14 and TRBJ2-7; D is perhaps TRBD2 (5 bases). The specimen sequenced was blood. The CDR3 loop is CASSQGQWEYEQYF. DNA of the CDR3: TGTGCCAGCAGCCAAGGTCAGTGGGAGTACGAGCAGTACTTC.